This is a list of T cell receptor delta chains from one sample in a study of γδ T cells in repeated Plasmodium falciparum infection. TCRdb redid clone calling on the multiplex PCR reads using CATT. Altogether around 82,000 delta-chain clones are present, about 1.5% being singletons, with the ten largest covering 7% to 9.5%. Source material: gamma-delta T cells from blood. Receptors originate from a pool of human donors (malaria-infected and uninfected, not separated). Both conserved end residues are part of each CDR3. The D gene is left open where the match is weak. Clone size is given as once, few, many, or a class for an expanded clone.

J: TRDJ3; V: TRDV1; size: many; D: -; CDR3: CALGEGAFLTSYPWDTRQMFF; DNA: TGTGCTCTTGGGGAAGGGGCTTTCCTCACATCGTACCCCTGGGACACCCGACAGATGTTTTTC
J: TRDJ1; V: TRDV1; size: many; D: -; CDR3: CALGGLPVRDTDKLIF; DNA: TGTGCTCTTGGGGGGCTTCCGGTACGTGACACCGATAAACTTATCTTT
J: TRDJ1; V: TRDV1; size: many; D: TRDD3; CDR3: CALGPNRGLPNYLGDTRQGGKLIF; DNA: TGTGCTCTTGGGCCCAATAGAGGCCTTCCTAACTATCTGGGGGATACTCGCCAGGGCGGTAAACTCATCTTT
J: TRDJ3; V: TRDV1; size: many; D: TRDD2; CDR3: CALGELYFPSYLWGRVLRDTRQMFF; DNA: TGTGCTCTTGGGGAACTTTATTTTCCTTCCTACTTGTGGGGGAGAGTGCTCCGGGACACCCGACAGATGTTTTTC
J: TRDJ1; V: TRDV3; size: few; D: -; CDR3: CAFSASPYWAGAPLYLAPLLGRHTDKLIF; DNA: TGTGCCTTCTCAGCTTCCCCCTACTGGGCCGGCGCTCCTTTATATCTTGCCCCCCTACTGGGCCGGCACACCGATAAACTCATCTTT
J: TRDJ1; V: TRDV1; size: many; D: TRDD3; CDR3: CALGEPISYWGTADTDKLIF; DNA: TGTGCTCTTGGGGAACCCATTTCCTACTGGGGGACTGCAGACACCGATAAACTCATCTTT
J: TRDJ1; V: TRDV1; size: many; D: -; CDR3: CALGEPCHLPTPWGILGESLIF; DNA: TGTGCTCTTGGGGAACCCTGCCACCTTCCTACCCCATGGGGGATATTAGGGGAGTCACTCATCTTT
J: TRDJ1; V: TRDV1; size: many; D: TRDD3; CDR3: CALGEPSTRGYAPDKLIF; DNA: TGTGCTCTTGGGGAACCCTCTACGCGGGGATACGCACCCGATAAACTCATCTTT
J: TRDJ1; V: TRDV1; size: many; D: TRDD3; CDR3: CALGECSAYWGIRSGDKLIF; DNA: TGTGCTCTTGGGGAATGTTCCGCGTACTGGGGGATACGCAGCGGCGATAAACTCATCTTT
J: TRDJ2; V: TRDV1; size: many; D: TRDD2; CDR3: CALGTSAFLKLRGPALTAQLFF; DNA: TGTGCTCTTGGGACCTCCGCCTTCCTGAAATTGAGGGGCCCCGCTTTGACAGCACAACTCTTCTTT
J: TRDJ2; V: TRDV1; size: many; D: TRDD3; CDR3: CALGERPLSLGDMAQLFF; DNA: TGTGCTCTTGGGGAACGGCCCCTTTCACTGGGGGATATGGCACAACTCTTCTTT
J: TRDJ1; V: TRDV1; size: many; D: -; CDR3: CALGELRSYLLRTGGYIHTDKLTF; DNA: TGTGCTCTTGGGGAACTCAGATCCTACCTCCTTCGTACTGGTGGATATATCCACACCGATAAACTCACCTTT
J: TRDJ1; V: TRDV1; size: many; D: TRDD3; CDR3: CALGEPLPGTPTGGLQVRSDKLIF; DNA: TGTGCTCTTGGGGAACCCCTTCCTGGAACCCCTACTGGGGGACTCCAAGTGCGTTCCGATAAACTCATCTTT
J: TRDJ1; V: TRDV1; size: many; D: -; CDR3: CALGPRLPSPRDKLIF; DNA: TGTGCTCTTGGGCCCAGGCTCCCTAGCCCCCGCGATAAACTCATCTTT
J: TRDJ1; V: TRDV2; size: many; D: -; CDR3: CACDTFGADKLIF; DNA: TGTGCCTGTGACACCTTCGGGGCAGATAAACTCATCTTT
J: TRDJ1; V: TRDV1; size: many; D: -; CDR3: CALGESDGVLAQSYTDKLIF; DNA: TGTGCTCTTGGGGAAAGTGATGGGGTACTGGCTCAATCCTACACCGATAAACTCATCTTT
J: TRDJ1; V: TRDV1; size: many; D: TRDD3; CDR3: CALGELVTQNRLGDTPYTDKLIF; DNA: TGTGCTCTTGGGGAACTAGTGACTCAAAATAGGCTGGGGGATACGCCGTACACCGATAAACTCATCTTT
J: TRDJ1; V: TRDV1; size: many; D: TRDD3; CDR3: CALGEPNVLPTRSGGYVGYTDKLIF; DNA: TGTGCTCTTGGGGAACCGAACGTCCTTCCTACTCGATCTGGGGGATACGTGGGGTACACCGATAAACTCATCTTT
J: TRDJ1; V: TRDV1; size: many; D: TRDD3; CDR3: CALGELGTGGYIFTDKLIF; DNA: TGTGCTCTTGGGGAACTAGGTACTGGGGGATACATTTTTACCGATAAACTCATCTTT
J: TRDJ3; V: TRDV2; size: medium-sized; D: TRDD3; CDR3: CACDTGAAGGYGSWDTRQMFF; DNA: TGTGCCTGTGACACCGGAGCTGCTGGGGGATACGGATCCTGGGACACCCGACAGATGTTTTTC
J: TRDJ1; V: TRDV3; size: medium-sized; D: -; CDR3: CASRFLRRGTATDKLIF; DNA: TGTGCCTCCCGGTTCCTACGACGGGGGACGGCTACCGATAAACTCATCTTT
J: TRDJ3; V: TRDV2; size: medium-sized; D: TRDD3; CDR3: CACDILGDIWDTRQMFF; DNA: TGTGCCTGTGACATACTGGGGGATATTTGGGACACCCGACAGATGTTTTTC
J: TRDJ1; V: TRDV1; size: many; D: -; CDR3: CALVPHGPLYTDKLIF; DNA: TGTGCTCTTGTGCCCCATGGGCCCCTTTACACCGATAAACTCATCTTT
J: TRDJ1; V: TRDV1; size: many; D: TRDD3; CDR3: CALGELESQNWGIRADKLIF; DNA: TGTGCTCTTGGGGAACTAGAGTCTCAAAACTGGGGGATTCGGGCCGATAAACTCATCTTT
J: TRDJ1; V: TRDV3; size: many; D: TRDD3; CDR3: CAFTRLGGGYDKLIF; DNA: TGTGCCTTTACCCGGCTAGGTGGGGGATACGATAAACTCATCTTT
J: TRDJ1; V: TRDV1; size: many; D: TRDD3; CDR3: CALGFWGIGTDKLIF; DNA: TGTGCTCTTGGCTTCTGGGGGATTGGGACCGATAAACTCATCTTT
J: TRDJ1; V: TRDV1; size: many; D: TRDD3; CDR3: CALGDRNNWGISWKRLIF; DNA: TGTGCTCTTGGGGATAGAAACAACTGGGGGATAAGTTGGAAGCGACTCATCTTT
J: TRDJ1; V: TRDV1; size: many; D: TRDD3; CDR3: CALGEVTHSAYWGSAYTDKLIF; DNA: TGTGCTCTTGGGGAAGTCACCCACTCGGCCTACTGGGGGTCAGCGTACACCGATAAACTCATCTTT
J: TRDJ1; V: TRDV1; size: many; D: TRDD3; CDR3: CALGVLIRGIRTDKLIF; DNA: TGTGCTCTTGGGGTCCTCATACGGGGGATACGTACCGATAAACTCATCTTT
J: TRDJ3; V: TRDV1; size: many; D: -; CDR3: CALGELPLGATRWDTRQMFF; DNA: TGTGCTCTTGGGGAATTGCCCTTAGGGGCTACGCGTTGGGACACCCGACAGATGTTTTTC
J: TRDJ1; V: TRDV1; size: many; D: -; CDR3: CALVELLGGRTLVTDKLIF; DNA: TGTGCTCTTGTGGAACTATTGGGAGGTAGGACCCTCGTCACCGATAAACTCATTTTT
J: TRDJ3; V: TRDV1; size: many; D: -; CDR3: CALGELGNSLGRQTASWDTRQMFF; DNA: TGTGCTCTTGGGGAACTAGGGAACAGTCTGGGCCGTCAAACGGCCTCCTGGGACACCCGACAGATGTTTTTC
J: TRDJ1; V: TRDV2; size: many; D: TRDD3; CDR3: CACDSLLGDTDDTDKLIF; DNA: TGTGCCTGTGACTCGTTACTGGGGGATACTGACGATACCGATAAACTCATCTTT
J: TRDJ1; V: TRDV2; size: many; D: TRDD3; CDR3: CACDTGLPRTYWGIPDKLIF; DNA: TGTGCCTGTGACACTGGCCTTCCTAGAACGTACTGGGGGATACCCGATAAACTCATCTTT
J: TRDJ1; V: TRDV1; size: many; D: TRDD3; CDR3: CALGEPAKSRMNWGIPYADKLIF; DNA: TGTGCTCTTGGGGAGCCGGCTAAGAGCAGAATGAACTGGGGGATACCGTACGCCGATAAACTCATCTTT
J: TRDJ1; V: TRDV2; size: many; D: -; CDR3: CACDTGGLPPYTDKLIF; DNA: TGTGCCTGTGACACCGGGGGGCTACCCCCGTACACCGATAAACTCATCTTT
J: TRDJ1; V: TRDV1; size: many; D: TRDD3; CDR3: CALGEHYWGISRYTDKLIF; DNA: TGTGCTCTTGGGGAACACTACTGGGGGATTTCACGATACACCGATAAACTCATCTTT
J: TRDJ1; V: TRAV29/DV5; size: many; D: TRDD3; CDR3: CAATSPPGLGDGIGTDKLIF; DNA: TGTGCAGCAACGTCCCCTCCCGGACTGGGGGATGGAATAGGTACCGATAAACTCATCTTT
J: TRDJ1; V: TRDV2; size: many; D: TRDD3; CDR3: CACDTLLGGPTDKLIF; DNA: TGTGCCTGTGACACCTTACTGGGGGGCCCCACCGATAAACTCATCTTT
J: TRDJ2; V: TRDV2; size: medium-sized; D: TRDD3; CDR3: CACDTGDTVTAQLFF; DNA: TGTGCCTGTGACACCGGGGATACGGTGACAGCACAACTCTTCTTT
J: TRDJ1; V: TRDV1; size: few; D: TRDD3; CDR3: CALGETFLLGDTDKLIF; DNA: TGTGCTCTTGGGGAAACCTTCTTACTGGGGGACACCGATAAACTCATCTTT
J: TRDJ3; V: TRDV2; size: many; D: -; CDR3: CACDILLGSWDTRQMFF; DNA: TGTGCCTGTGACATCCTACTTGGGTCCTGGGACACCCGACAGATGTTTTTC
J: TRDJ1; V: TRDV1; size: medium-sized; D: -; CDR3: CALGSGKMFRGPDKLIF; DNA: TGTGCTCTTGGGTCCGGCAAGATGTTTAGGGGTCCCGATAAACTCATCTTT